The sequence of this T cell receptor (beta chain) was determined in a study of T cells in tumors and immune-related adverse events. Data came from immunoSEQ multiplex PCR; TCRdb stores just in-frame clones and leaves some out. Among over 4,500 clones listed, less than 65% were seen once. The germline V gene encodes CDR1 SGDLS and CDR2 YYNGEE. The CDR3 length is 13 residues. V lost 4 bases and J lost 4, with 11 bases in between. The sequencing here drew on gut tissue, taken from a patient treated with anti-PD-1 therapy. The TCR originated in a female donor with metastatic renal cell carcinoma. The chain recombines TRBV9 with TRBJ1-1, with a tentative D call TRBD1 (5 bases). DNA of the CDR3: TGTGCCAGCAGCCCCTGGGGGGGCACTGAAGCTTTCTTT. It translates to CASSPWGGTEAFF. The whole variable domain, filled in from reference TRBV9 and TRBJ1-1, reads DSGVTQTPKHLITATGQRVTLRCSPRSGDLSVYWYQQSLDQGLQFLIQYYNGEERAKGNILERFSAQQFPDLHSELNLSSLELGDSALYFCASSPWGGTEAFFGQGTRLTVV.